This T cell receptor beta chain is drawn from a study of T cell responses to AZD1222 COVID-19 vaccine. The germline V gene has CDR1 MNHEY and CDR2 SVGAGI. V gave up 10 bases and J gave up 6 bases, with 14 bases separating them. The CDR3 is 12 residues long. Sequencing was performed with immunoSEQ multiplex PCR; in TCRdb, only in-frame clones are kept and a portion is missing. This table has tens of thousands of clones, approximately 90% appearing once. The receptor was isolated from an adult in good health. This material consisted of peripheral blood, taken on day 0 of AZD1222 vaccination. This chain joins TRBV6-5 and TRBJ2-3, with TRBD2 as a possible D gene (5 bases). The CDR3 DNA sequence: TGTGCCACCCGATCGGGGTCCGATACGCAGTATTTT. Translated: CATRSGSDTQYF.